This T cell receptor (beta chain) was recorded in a study of T-cell reconstitution after alpha-beta-depleted transplantation in children. Broader study findings: Several hundred expanded graft clones reportedly were the source of alpha-beta T cells about two months after transplant.

Preparation of the TCRbeta library involved a method that used unique molecular identifiers. TCRdb fed the PCR reads into MiXCR, producing one record per CDR3 protein. The sample carries about 600,000 distinct CDR3 sequences, roughly 24% recorded once. This clonotype was observed once. The antigen is undetermined. The germline gene is not matched at one end of the junction; a read error may be the cause. The material was PBMCs, mostly from graft donor cells, obtained 360 days after TCRalphabeta/CD19-depleted stem cell transplant. The source of this sequence is a boy under two years old who had a stem cell transplant for acute myeloid leukemia, so the T cells may come from the graft donor.

CDR3 loop: CASSQDRGPDTQCF. The DNA of the CDR3 is TGTGCCAGCAGCCAGGACAGGGGTCCAGATACGCAGTGTTTT. The chain combines TRBV4-2 with TRBJ2-3; 9 nucleotides match TRBD1. CDR1 is LGHNA and CDR2 is YNFKEQ in the germline V gene. The CDR3 length is 14 residues.